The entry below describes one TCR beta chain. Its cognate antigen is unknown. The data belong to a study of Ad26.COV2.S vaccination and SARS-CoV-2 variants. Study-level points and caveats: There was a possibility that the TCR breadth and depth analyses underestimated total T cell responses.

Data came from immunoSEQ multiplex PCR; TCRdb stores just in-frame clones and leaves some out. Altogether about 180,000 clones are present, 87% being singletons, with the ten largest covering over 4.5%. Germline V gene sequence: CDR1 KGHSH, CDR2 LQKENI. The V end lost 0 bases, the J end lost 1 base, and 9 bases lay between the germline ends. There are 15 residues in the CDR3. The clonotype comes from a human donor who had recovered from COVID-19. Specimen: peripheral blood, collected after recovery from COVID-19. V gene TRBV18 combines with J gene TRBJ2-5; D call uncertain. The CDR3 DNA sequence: TGTGCCAGCTCACCACCTGCCGTCGCCCAAGAGACCCAGTACTTC. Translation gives CASSPPAVAQETQYF.